The rows below give T cell receptor beta chains drawn from one sample of a study of T cells in Graves' hyperthyroidism and ophthalmopathy. TCRdb re-called the multiplex PCR reads through MiXCR, storing one row per CDR3 protein. Among about 700,000 distinct CDR3 sequences listed, roughly 46% were seen once. The specimen sequenced was peripheral blood or thyroid tissue (not recorded which). The receptor source for this set is an adult man with Graves' disease, either hyperthyroidism or ophthalmopathy (not recorded which). Both conserved end residues are part of each CDR3. A D gene is named only where the DNA matches it firmly. For some rows the clone size is stated as once, few or many, or as a class when expanded; others skip it.

J gene	clone size	V gene	D gene	CDR3 length	CDR3 protein	CDR3 DNA
TRBJ1-2	NA	TRBV12-3/TRBV12-4	NA	13	CASTPDRLLGYTF	TGTGCCAGCACTCCTGACCGCCTCCTGGGCTACACCTTC
TRBJ1-5	many	TRBV20-1	NA	13	CSAREQYDQPQHF	TGCAGTGCTAGGGAACAGTATGACCAGCCCCAGCATTTT
TRBJ1-4	NA	TRBV7-9	NA	16	CASSPPRAGRGEKLFF	TGTGCCAGCAGCCCCCCTCGGGCAGGTCGGGGTGAAAAACTGTTTTTT
TRBJ1-4	NA	TRBV4-1	NA	14	CASSLRQENEKLFF	TGCGCCAGCAGCCTGCGACAGGAGAATGAAAAACTGTTTTTT
TRBJ2-5	many	TRBV7-3	NA	14	CAIHLGAAEETQYF	TGTGCCATCCACCTCGGGGCTGCCGAAGAGACCCAGTACTTC
TRBJ2-2	few	TRBV19	TRBD2	16	CASSGETSGDTGELFF	TGTGCCAGTAGTGGAGAGACTAGCGGGGACACCGGGGAGCTGTTTTTT
TRBJ1-2	many	TRBV29-1	NA	14	CSVEVDGTWYGYTF	TGCAGCGTTGAAGTGGACGGTACTTGGTATGGCTACACCTTC
TRBJ2-7	few	TRBV19	TRBD2	19	CASSRDTGTSGGLSYEQYF	TGTGCCAGTAGTCGAGACACCGGGACTAGCGGGGGTCTTTCCTACGAGCAGTACTTC
TRBJ1-2	NA	TRBV5-1	NA	16	CASSLASGALSYGYTF	TGCGCCAGCAGCTTGGCCTCGGGGGCTCTATCCTATGGCTACACCTTC
TRBJ1-2	NA	TRBV2	TRBD1	15	CASSDPGQVKYGYTF	TGTGCCAGCAGTGACCCGGGACAGGTGAAGTATGGCTACACCTTC
TRBJ1-5	once	TRBV7-2	TRBD1	15	CASSLDGDRVQPQHF	TGTGCCAGCAGCTTAGATGGGGACAGGGTGCAGCCCCAGCATTTT
TRBJ2-5	NA	TRBV6-1	TRBD1	15	CASIRQGATQETQYF	TGTGCCAGCATCCGACAGGGGGCTACTCAAGAGACCCAGTACTTC
TRBJ1-2	many	TRBV7-3	NA	13	CASSFGGMDGYTF	TGTGCCAGCAGCTTCGGAGGGATGGATGGCTACACCTTC
TRBJ2-7	few	TRBV7-8	TRBD1	16	CASSQRGGLTSYEQYF	TGTGCCAGCAGCCAAAGAGGGGGCTTAACCTCCTACGAGCAGTACTTC
TRBJ2-7	few	TRBV7-9	TRBD2	16	CASSPAGDGGWDEQYF	TGCGCCAGCAGCCCCGCGGGGGACGGAGGGTGGGACGAGCAGTACTTC
TRBJ1-4	NA	TRBV7-9	NA	15	CASSYDRGRAERLFF	TGTGCCAGCAGTTACGACCGGGGCAGGGCGGAAAGACTGTTTTTT
TRBJ1-6	NA	TRBV15	TRBD1	12	CATQGDPSPLHF	TGTGCCACCCAGGGGGACCCGTCACCCCTCCACTTT